The 8 T cell receptor beta chains given below trace back to one sample, sequenced in a study of naive and memory T cell subsets. An oligonucleotide containing a UMI was ligated to the 3' end of TCR cDNA. Amplification of ligated cDNA took four PCR rounds with SP2 and nested alpha and beta constant primers. One entry per CDR3 protein, called by TCRdb with MiXCR from the UMI-ligation and nested PCR reads. The sample contains around 24,000 distinct CDR3 sequences, 4% to 6.5% of which appear only once. The sequenced sample consisted of blood. The receptors were sampled from an adult in good health.

This clonotype was observed at least ten times. The chain couples TRBV18 to TRBJ2-2, with D possibly TRBD2 on 6 matching bases. The V end lost 0 bases, the J end lost 5 bases, and 16 bases lay between the germline ends. This CDR3 has 17 amino acids. Germline V gene data show CDR1 as KGHSH and CDR2 as LQKENI. CDR3 DNA: TGTGCCAGCTCACCACCGAATCAGGGAGGTCGGACCGGGGAGCTGTTTTTT. Protein: CASSPPNQGGRTGELFF.

Many counts were recorded for this clonotype. The gene calls are TRBV7-9 and TRBJ2-1; 7 bases line up with TRBD2. J lost 1 base, V lost 10 bases, and 10 bases had no gene match. The V gene's germline CDR1 is SEHNR and CDR2 FQNEAQ (reference sequence). The CDR3 sequence is 15 residues long. Written as DNA, the CDR3 is TGTGCCATTGGGGGGGAGGCGCGATCCTACAATGAGCAGTTCTTC. Translation gives CAIGGEARSYNEQFF.

This clonotype was observed many times. J is TRBJ2-1 and V is TRBV20-1; 7 bases align to TRBD2. The CDR3 is 18 residues long. Germline V gives CDR1 DFQATT, CDR2 SNEGSKA (reference sequence). J was trimmed by 4 bases and V by 0 bases; bases with no gene match: 15. The CDR3 nucleotides are TGCAGTGCTAGAGACCTACAGAGCGGCGGGAGCCGTTACAATGAGCAGTTCTTC. Translating gives CSARDLQSGGSRYNEQFF.

This clonotype was detected many times. CDR3 sequence (DNA): TGTGCCAGCAGCCAAGATAGACTAGCGGCGAGCTCCTACAATGAGCAGTTCTTC. Encoded protein: CASSQDRLAASSYNEQFF. V is TRBV3-1 and J is TRBJ2-1, with 9 bases matching TRBD2. Trimming removed 0 bases from V and 0 bases from J; junction bases left unmatched: 6. The CDR3 contains 18 residues. Germline lookup yields CDR1 LGHDT and CDR2 YNNKEL (reference sequence).

Ten or more counts support this clonotype. This chain connects TRBV5-1 to TRBJ2-7; 9 positions match TRBD1. Germline V gene sequence: CDR1 SGHRS, CDR2 YFSETQ. There are 15 residues in the CDR3. Trimming removed 0 bases from V and 6 bases from J; junction bases left unmatched: 7. In nucleotides, the CDR3 is TGCGCCAGCAGCTTGGGAGCGCTGACAGGGGGCGAGCAGTACTTC. Translating gives CASSLGALTGGEQYF.

This chain uses TRBV25-1 with TRBJ2-5; possible D gene TRBD2, 5 bases. The germline gives CDR1 MGHDK, CDR2 SYGVNS. This CDR3 contains 15 residues. V lost 6 bases to trimming and J lost 1 base, with 15 bases between them. CDR3 loop: CASSRPAGAQETQYF. The CDR3 coding sequence is TGTGCCAGCAGCCGACCGGCGGGCGCCCAAGAGACCCAGTACTTC.

This chain links TRBV6-5 with TRBJ1-4, with 10 bases matching TRBD1. V lost 3 bases, J lost 11 bases, and 12 bases stayed unmatched. This CDR3 is 16 amino acids long. The germline V gene has CDR1 MNHEY and CDR2 SVGAGI. Here the CDR3 DNA reads TGTGCCAGCAGTTATCAAGTGACAGGGGGCCGCTTGAAACTGTTTTTT. Protein product: CASSYQVTGGRLKLFF.

This clonotype was observed at least ten times. CDR3 sequence (DNA): TGCAGCGTGGTTACAGGGACCTCGGGGACTGAAGCTTTCTTT. It yields the protein CSVVTGTSGTEAFF. The chain links TRBV29-1 to TRBJ1-1, with D maybe TRBD1 (6 bases). Trimming left V 6 bases short and J 5 bases short, with 19 bases between. Germline V gene lookup returns CDR1 SQVTM and CDR2 ANQGSEA. The CDR3 totals 14 residues.